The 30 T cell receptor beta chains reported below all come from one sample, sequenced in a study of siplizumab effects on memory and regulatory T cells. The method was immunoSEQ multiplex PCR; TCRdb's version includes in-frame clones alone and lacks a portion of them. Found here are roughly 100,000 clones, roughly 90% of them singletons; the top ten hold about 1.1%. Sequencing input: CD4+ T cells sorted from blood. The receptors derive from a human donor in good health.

CDR3 DNA sequence: TGTGCCATCAGTGAGGGGGCAGATACGCAGTATTTT. Its translation: CAISEGADTQYF. The chain uses TRBV10-3 and TRBJ2-3; D gene unclear. The length of the CDR3 is 12 residues. The V end lost 2 bases, the J end lost 4 bases, and 4 bases lay between the germline ends. Germline V gene data show CDR1 as ENHRY and CDR2 as SYGVKD.

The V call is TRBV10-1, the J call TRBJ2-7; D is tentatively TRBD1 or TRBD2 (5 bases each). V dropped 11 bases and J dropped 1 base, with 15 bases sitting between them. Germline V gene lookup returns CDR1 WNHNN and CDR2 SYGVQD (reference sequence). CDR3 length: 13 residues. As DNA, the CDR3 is TGCGCCGGTTCGGGGCGGATATCCTACGAGCAGTACTTC. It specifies CAGSGRISYEQYF.

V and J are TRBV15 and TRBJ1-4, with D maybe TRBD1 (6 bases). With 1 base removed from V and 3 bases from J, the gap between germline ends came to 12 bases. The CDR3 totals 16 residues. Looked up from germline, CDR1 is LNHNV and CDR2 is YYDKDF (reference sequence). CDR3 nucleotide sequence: TGTGCCACCAGCAGAGGCGGGGGGCAGCCTAATGAAAAACTGTTTTTT. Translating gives CATSRGGGQPNEKLFF.

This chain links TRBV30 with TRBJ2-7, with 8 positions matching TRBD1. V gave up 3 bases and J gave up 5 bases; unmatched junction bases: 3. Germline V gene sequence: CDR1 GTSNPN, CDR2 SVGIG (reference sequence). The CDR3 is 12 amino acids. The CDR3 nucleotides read TGTGCCTGGAGCTACAGGGGGGACGAGCAGTACTTC. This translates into CAWSYRGDEQYF.

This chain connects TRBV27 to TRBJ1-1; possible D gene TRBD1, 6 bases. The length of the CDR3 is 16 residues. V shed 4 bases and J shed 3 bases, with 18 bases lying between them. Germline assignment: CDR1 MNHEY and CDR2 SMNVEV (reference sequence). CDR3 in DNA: TGTGCCAGCAGTTCTCGGACAGCCCTTGGGTACACTGAAGCTTTCTTT. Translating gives CASSSRTALGYTEAFF.

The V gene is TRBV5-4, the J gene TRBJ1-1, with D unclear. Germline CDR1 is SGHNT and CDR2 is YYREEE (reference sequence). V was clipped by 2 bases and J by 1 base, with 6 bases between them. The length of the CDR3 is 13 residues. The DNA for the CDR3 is TGTGCCAGCAGCTTACATAGGAACACTGAAGCTTTCTTT. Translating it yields CASSLHRNTEAFF. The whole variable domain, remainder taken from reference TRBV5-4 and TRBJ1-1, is ETGVTQSPTHLIKTRGQQVTLRCSSQSGHNTVSWYQQALGQGPQFIFQYYREEENGRGNFPPRFSGLQFPNYSSELNVNALELDDSALYLCASSLHRNTEAFFGQGTRLTVV.

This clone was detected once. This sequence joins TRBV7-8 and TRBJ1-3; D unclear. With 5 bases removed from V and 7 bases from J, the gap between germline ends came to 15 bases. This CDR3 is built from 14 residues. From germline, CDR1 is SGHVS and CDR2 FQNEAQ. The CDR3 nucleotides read TGTGCCAGCAGCCAGACTACGGGCCGGAACACCATATATTTT. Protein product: CASSQTTGRNTIYF.

CDR3 residues: CASSFYSGVPPGELFF. In DNA, the CDR3 is TGTGCCAGCAGCTTCTATTCAGGGGTTCCACCGGGGGAGCTGTTTTTT. The gene calls are TRBV11-2 and TRBJ2-2, with D possibly TRBD1 on 6 matching bases. V lost 3 bases and J lost 8, with 19 bases in between. CDR1 SGHAT and CDR2 FQNNGV come from the germline V gene. There are 16 residues in the CDR3.

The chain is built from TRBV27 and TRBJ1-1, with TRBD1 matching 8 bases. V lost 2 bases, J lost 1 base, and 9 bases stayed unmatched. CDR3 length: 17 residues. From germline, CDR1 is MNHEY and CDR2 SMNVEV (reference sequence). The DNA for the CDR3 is TGTGCCAGCAGTTTACAGCGGACAGGGCGGGGGAACACTGAAGCTTTCTTT. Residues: CASSLQRTGRGNTEAFF.

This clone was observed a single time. The CDR3 loop is CASSPGSGSSGNTIYF. Here the CDR3 DNA reads TGTGCCAGCAGCCCAGGCTCAGGGTCCTCTGGAAACACCATATATTTT. The chain is built from TRBV11-3 and TRBJ1-3, with a weak D call TRBD1 (5 bases). Germline CDR1 and CDR2: SGHNT and YENEEA. This CDR3 is built from 16 residues. V lost 5 bases to trimming and J lost 0 bases, with 14 bases between them.

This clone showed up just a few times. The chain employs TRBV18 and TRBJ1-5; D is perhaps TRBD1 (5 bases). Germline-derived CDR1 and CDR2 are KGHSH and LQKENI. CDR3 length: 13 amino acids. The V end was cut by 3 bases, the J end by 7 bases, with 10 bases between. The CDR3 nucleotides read TGTGCCAGCTCACCGGGGGTAACGCAGCCCCAGCATTTT. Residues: CASSPGVTQPQHF.

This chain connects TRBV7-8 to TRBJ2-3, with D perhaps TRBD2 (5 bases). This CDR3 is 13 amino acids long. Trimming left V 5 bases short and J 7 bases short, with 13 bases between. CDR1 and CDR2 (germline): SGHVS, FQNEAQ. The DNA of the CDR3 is TGTGCCAGCAGCCCAGGACTGGCAAATACGCAGTATTTT. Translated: CASSPGLANTQYF.

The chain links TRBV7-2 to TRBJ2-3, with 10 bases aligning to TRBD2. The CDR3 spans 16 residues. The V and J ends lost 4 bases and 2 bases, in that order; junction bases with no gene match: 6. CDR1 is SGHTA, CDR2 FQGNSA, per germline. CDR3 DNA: TGTGCCAGCAGCTCCTGGACTAGCGGATTCACAGATACGCAGTATTTT. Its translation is CASSSWTSGFTDTQYF.

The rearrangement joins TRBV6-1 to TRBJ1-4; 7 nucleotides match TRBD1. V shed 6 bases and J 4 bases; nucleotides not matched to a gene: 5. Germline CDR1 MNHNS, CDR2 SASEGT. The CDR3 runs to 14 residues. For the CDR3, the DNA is TGTGCCAGCAGAGGACAGGCCTATAATGAAAAACTGTTTTTT. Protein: CASRGQAYNEKLFF.

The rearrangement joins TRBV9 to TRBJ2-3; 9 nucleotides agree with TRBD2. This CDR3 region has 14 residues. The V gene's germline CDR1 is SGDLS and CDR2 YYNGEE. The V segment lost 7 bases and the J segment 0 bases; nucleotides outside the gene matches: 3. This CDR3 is CASAGGLSTDTQYF. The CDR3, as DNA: TGTGCCAGCGCGGGAGGGTTGAGCACAGATACGCAGTATTTT.

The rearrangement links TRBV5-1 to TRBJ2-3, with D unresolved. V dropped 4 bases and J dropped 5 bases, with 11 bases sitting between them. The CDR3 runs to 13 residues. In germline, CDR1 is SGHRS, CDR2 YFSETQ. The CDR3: CASSPEVVDTQYF. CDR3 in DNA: TGCGCCAGCAGCCCCGAGGTGGTAGATACGCAGTATTTT.

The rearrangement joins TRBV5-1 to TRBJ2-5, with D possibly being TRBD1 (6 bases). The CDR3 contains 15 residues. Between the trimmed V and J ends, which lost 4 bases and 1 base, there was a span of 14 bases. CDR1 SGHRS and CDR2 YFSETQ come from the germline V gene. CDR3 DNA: TGCGCCAGCAGCCGGCAGACAGGAAGCCAAGAGACCCAGTACTTC. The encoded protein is CASSRQTGSQETQYF.

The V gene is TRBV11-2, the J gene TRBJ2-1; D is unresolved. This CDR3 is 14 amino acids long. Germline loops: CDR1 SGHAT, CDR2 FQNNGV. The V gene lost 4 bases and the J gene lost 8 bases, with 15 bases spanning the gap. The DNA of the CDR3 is TGTGCCAGCAGCTCACGTGCCGGAGTTTATGAGCAGTTCTTC. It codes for CASSSRAGVYEQFF.

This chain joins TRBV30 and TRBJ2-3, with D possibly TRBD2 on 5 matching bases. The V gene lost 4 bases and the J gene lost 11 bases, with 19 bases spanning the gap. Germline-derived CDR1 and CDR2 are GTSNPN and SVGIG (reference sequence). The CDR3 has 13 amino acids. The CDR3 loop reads CAWTRLGLIGQYF. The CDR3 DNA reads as TGTGCCTGGACCCGTCTCGGACTCATTGGGCAGTATTTT.

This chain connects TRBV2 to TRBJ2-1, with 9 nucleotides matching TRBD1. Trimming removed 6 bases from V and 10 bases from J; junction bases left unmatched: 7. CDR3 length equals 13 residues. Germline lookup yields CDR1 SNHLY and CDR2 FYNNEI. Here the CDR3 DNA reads TGTGCCAGCAGGTTGACAGGGGGTGGGGAGCAGTTCTTC. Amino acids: CASRLTGGGEQFF.

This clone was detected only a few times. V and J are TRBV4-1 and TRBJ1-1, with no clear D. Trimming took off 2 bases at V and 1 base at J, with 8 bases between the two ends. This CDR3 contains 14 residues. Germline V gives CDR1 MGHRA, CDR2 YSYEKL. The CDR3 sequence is CASSQIRQNTEAFF. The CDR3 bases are TGCGCCAGCAGCCAAATCAGGCAGAACACTGAAGCTTTCTTT.

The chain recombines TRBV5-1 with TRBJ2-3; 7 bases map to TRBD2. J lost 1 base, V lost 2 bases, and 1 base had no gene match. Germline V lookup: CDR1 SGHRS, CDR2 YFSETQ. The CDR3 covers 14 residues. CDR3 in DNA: TGCGCCAGCAGCTTAACTAGCGGCACAGATACGCAGTATTTT. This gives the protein CASSLTSGTDTQYF.

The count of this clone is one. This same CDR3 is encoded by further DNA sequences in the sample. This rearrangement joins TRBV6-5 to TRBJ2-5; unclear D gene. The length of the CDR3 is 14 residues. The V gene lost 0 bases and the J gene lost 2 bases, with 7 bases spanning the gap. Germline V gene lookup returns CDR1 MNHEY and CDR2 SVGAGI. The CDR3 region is CASSYSGIQETQYF. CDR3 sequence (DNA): TGTGCCAGCAGTTACTCGGGGATTCAAGAGACCCAGTACTTC.

CDR3 region: CASSQGTDYEQYF. In DNA form, the CDR3 reads TGCGCCAGCAGTCAAGGGACGGACTACGAGCAGTACTTC. The chain joins TRBV23-1 to TRBJ2-7; D might be TRBD1 or TRBD2, each matching 5 bases. TRBV23-1 falls under the ORF class, with uncertain function. The CDR3 runs to 13 residues. The V end was cut by 2 bases, the J end by 3 bases, with 8 bases between.

CDR3 coding DNA: TGTGCCAGCAGCTTAGGCGCTAAAGGGACCCAGTACTTC. This translates into CASSLGAKGTQYF. The chain employs TRBV11-2 and TRBJ2-5; D gene ambiguous. V was pared by 1 base and J by 7 bases, with 10 bases between. The germline V gene has CDR1 SGHAT and CDR2 FQNNGV. This CDR3 comprises 13 residues.

CDR3: CASTILAGGGSDTQYF. In nucleotides, the CDR3 is TGTGCCAGCACCATACTAGCGGGAGGGGGGTCAGATACGCAGTATTTT. The rearrangement uses TRBV6-6 and TRBJ2-3, with 13 bases lining up with TRBD2. CDR3 length equals 16 residues. V shed 7 bases, J shed 4 bases, and the junction held 8 bases outside the gene matches. Germline CDR1 reads MNHNY; CDR2 reads SVGAGI (reference sequence).

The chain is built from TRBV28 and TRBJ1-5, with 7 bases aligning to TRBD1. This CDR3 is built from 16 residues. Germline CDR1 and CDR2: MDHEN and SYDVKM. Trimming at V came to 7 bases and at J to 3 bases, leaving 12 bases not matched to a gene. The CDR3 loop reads CASISGGAFINQPQHF. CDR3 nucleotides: TGTGCCAGCATTTCAGGGGGGGCTTTCATCAATCAGCCCCAGCATTTT.

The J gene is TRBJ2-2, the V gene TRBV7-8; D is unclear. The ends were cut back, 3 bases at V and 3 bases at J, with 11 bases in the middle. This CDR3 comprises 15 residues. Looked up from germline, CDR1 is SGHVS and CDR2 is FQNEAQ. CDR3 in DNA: TGTGCCAGCAGCTTCTCTCGGACCGACACCGGGGAGCTGTTTTTT. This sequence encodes CASSFSRTDTGELFF.

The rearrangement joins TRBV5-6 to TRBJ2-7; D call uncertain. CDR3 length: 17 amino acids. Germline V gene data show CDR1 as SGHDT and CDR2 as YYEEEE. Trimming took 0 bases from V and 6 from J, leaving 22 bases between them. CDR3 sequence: CASSLVVATPEYSEQYF. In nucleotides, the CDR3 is TGTGCCAGCAGCTTGGTGGTCGCGACACCGGAGTACTCCGAGCAGTACTTC. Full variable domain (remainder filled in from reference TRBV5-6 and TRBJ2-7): DAGVTQSPTHLIKTRGQQVTLRCSPKSGHDTVSWYQQALGQGPQFIFQYYEEEERQRGNFPDRFSGHQFPNYSSELNVNALLLGDSALYLCASSLVVATPEYSEQYFGPGTRLTVT.

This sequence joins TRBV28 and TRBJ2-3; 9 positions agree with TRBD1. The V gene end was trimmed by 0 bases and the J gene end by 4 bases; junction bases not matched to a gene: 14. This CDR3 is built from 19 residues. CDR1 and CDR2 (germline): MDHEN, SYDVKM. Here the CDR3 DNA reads TGTGCCAGCAGTTTATGGGGACAGGGTGAGGTTTTCCGCCCAGATACGCAGTATTTT. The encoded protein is CASSLWGQGEVFRPDTQYF. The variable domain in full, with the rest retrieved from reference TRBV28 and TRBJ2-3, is DVKVTQSSRYLVKRTGEKVFLECVQDMDHENMFWYRQDPGLGLRLIYFSYDVKMKEKGDIPEGYSVSREKKERFSLILESASTNQTSMYLCASSLWGQGEVFRPDTQYFGPGTRLTVL.